The next 24 T cell receptor beta chains were all read from a single sample in a study of CD8 T cells in ankylosing spondylitis. Study conclusions and caveats: A TCR beta motif made of several highly homologous variants seemed typical of ankylosing spondylitis blood.

These receptors have no known antigen. TCRdb reprocessed the 5' RACE reads with MiXCR, giving one entry per CDR3 protein. The sample consists of roughly 700,000 distinct CDR3 sequences, around 17% of them appearing once. Sequenced sample: blood, either unsorted or a sorted T cell fraction (not recorded which). The receptors come from a male donor with ankylosing spondylitis.

The genes are TRBV10-3 and TRBJ1-6; 9 nucleotides align to TRBD1. Germline lookup yields CDR1 ENHRY and CDR2 SYGVKD. J was trimmed by 7 bases and V by 2 bases; bases with no gene match: 3. The CDR3 contains 15 residues. As DNA, the CDR3 is TGTGCCATCAGTGAGGGGACAGGGAAGAATTCACCCCTCCACTTT. It codes for CAISEGTGKNSPLHF.

The rearrangement uses TRBV4-2 and TRBJ2-1; 12 bases agree with TRBD2. The J segment lost 7 bases and the V segment lost 4 bases, leaving 8 bases of the junction unmatched. Per germline, CDR1 LGHNA and CDR2 YNFKEQ. This CDR3 region has 16 residues. The CDR3 sequence is CASSPSGRALLNEQFF. CDR3 in DNA: TGTGCCAGCAGCCCTAGCGGGAGGGCCCTTTTAAATGAGCAGTTCTTC.

V gene TRBV7-2 combines with J gene TRBJ2-1; D is undetermined. Germline assignment: CDR1 SGHTA and CDR2 FQGNSA. The CDR3 runs 15 residues. Trimming removed 4 bases from V and 0 bases from J, with 10 bases in between. The CDR3 loop reads CASSSFQSSYNEQFF. DNA for the CDR3: TGTGCCAGCAGCTCTTTCCAGAGCTCCTACAATGAGCAGTTCTTC.

This clonotype was counted between two and nine times. The chain recombines TRBV4-2 with TRBJ2-1, with unresolved D. The CDR3 is 12 amino acids. V lost 1 base to trimming and J lost 8 bases, with 6 bases between them. Germline-derived CDR1 and CDR2 are LGHNA and YNFKEQ. In DNA, the CDR3 is TGTGCCAGCAGCCAAGTACTGGATGAGCAGTTCTTC. Encoded protein: CASSQVLDEQFF.

In its sample, this clonotype was seen many times. The rearrangement joins TRBV12-3 or TRBV12-4 to TRBJ1-2; D is possibly TRBD1 (6 bases). Trimming took 6 bases from V and 4 from J, leaving 15 bases between them. This CDR3 has 14 residues. The CDR3 coding sequence is TGTGCCAGCAGCCCACTGGGGGGGCTCTATGGCTACACCTTC. This gives the protein CASSPLGGLYGYTF.

This clonotype occurred a few times. The V call is TRBV2, the J call TRBJ1-5; a possible D gene is TRBD1 (6 bases). V shed 6 bases and J shed 2 bases, with 17 bases lying between them. The germline CDR1 and CDR2 sequences are SNHLY and FYNNEI. This CDR3 has 16 amino acids. This chain's CDR3 is CASRQGLGGGNQPQHF. The CDR3 DNA reads as TGTGCCAGCAGACAGGGATTAGGGGGTGGCAATCAGCCCCAGCATTTT.

CDR3 sequence (DNA): TGCGCCAGCAGCCATAGTGAAGGGAGGGGGCAAGAGACCCAGTACTTC. Encoded protein: CASSHSEGRGQETQYF. V and J are TRBV4-1 and TRBJ2-5; possibly TRBD2 for D (7 bases). Per germline, CDR1 MGHRA and CDR2 YSYEKL. The CDR3 covers 16 residues. The V end lost 3 bases, the J end lost 2 bases, and 16 bases lay between the germline ends.

The gene calls are TRBV15 and TRBJ2-1, with a possible D match to TRBD1 (5 bases). Per germline, CDR1 LNHNV and CDR2 YYDKDF (reference sequence). The CDR3 is made up of 15 amino acids. The V and J ends lost 0 bases and 7 bases respectively, with 13 bases between them. The CDR3 nucleotides read TGTGCCACCAGCAGAGATCTCCCAGGGAATAATGAGCAGTTCTTC. Encoded protein: CATSRDLPGNNEQFF.

This clonotype has a handful of counts. In nucleotides, the CDR3 is TGCAGTGCTAGGTCAGACTACGAGCAGTACTTC. It codes for CSARSDYEQYF. The gene calls are TRBV20-1 and TRBJ2-7, with D unclear. V gave up 3 bases and J gave up 3 bases, with 6 bases separating them. The length of the CDR3 is 11 residues. CDR1 DFQATT and CDR2 SNEGSKA come from the germline V gene (reference sequence).

The rearrangement joins TRBV27 to TRBJ2-7, with D unresolved. The germline CDR1 and CDR2 sequences are MNHEY and SMNVEV (reference sequence). The CDR3 totals 14 residues. Trimming left V 5 bases short and J 1 base short, with 12 bases between. The CDR3 DNA reads TGTGCCAGCAGTGTACGACTCCTTTCCTACGAGCAGTACTTC. This encodes CASSVRLLSYEQYF.

The chain has TRBV5-1 and TRBJ2-2; the D is unclear. V lost 8 bases to trimming and J lost 5 bases, with 25 bases between them. Germline CDR1 is SGHRS and CDR2 is YFSETQ. There are 17 residues in the CDR3. CDR3 sequence reads: CARPSLPDEARTGELFF. DNA of the CDR3: TGCGCCAGACCCTCCTTACCAGATGAGGCGCGGACCGGGGAGCTGTTTTTT.

By proportion, this clonotype is medium-sized. The genes are TRBV18 and TRBJ1-5; D not certain. CDR1 is KGHSH, CDR2 LQKENI, per germline. The CDR3 is 15 amino acids. The V and J ends lost 2 bases and 3 bases respectively, with 11 bases between them. CDR3 sequence (DNA): TGTGCCAGCTCACCAACCCAGTTGATCAATCAGCCCCAGCATTTT. The encoded protein is CASSPTQLINQPQHF. The variable domain in full, with the rest retrieved from reference TRBV18 and TRBJ1-5, is NAGVMQNPRHLVRRRGQEARLRCSPMKGHSHVYWYRQLPEEGLKFMVYLQKENIIDESGMPKERFSAEFPKEGPSILRIQQVVRGDSAAYFCASSPTQLINQPQHFGDGTRLSIL.

CDR3 sequence: CASRGGRVSTDTQYF. The CDR3 region has the DNA TGTGCCAGCAGAGGCGGGAGGGTCAGCACAGATACGCAGTATTTT. The V and J genes are TRBV7-8 and TRBJ2-3, with 9 bases that match TRBD2. V shed 6 bases, J shed 0 bases, and the junction held 4 bases outside the gene matches. The CDR3 contains 15 residues. Germline CDR1 is SGHVS and CDR2 is FQNEAQ.

The chain recombines TRBV5-1 with TRBJ1-2; 8 bases fit TRBD1. The CDR3 is 13 residues long. Germline assignment: CDR1 SGHRS and CDR2 YFSETQ. V trimming: 4 bases; J trimming: 3 bases; junction bases outside the gene matches: 2. The CDR3 DNA sequence: TGCGCCAGCAGCAGGGGACAGGACTATGGCTACACCTTC. It is translated as CASSRGQDYGYTF.

This clonotype showed up just a few times. This rearrangement joins TRBV10-3 to TRBJ2-3; 7 nucleotides agree with TRBD2. This CDR3 comprises 15 residues. Germline V CDR1 and CDR2: ENHRY, SYGVKD. With 8 bases clipped from V and 0 bases from J, the junction kept 8 bases outside the gene matches. CDR3 nucleotide sequence: TGTGCCATCCGACTAGCCCTTGAGAGCACAGATACGCAGTATTTT. It yields the protein CAIRLALESTDTQYF.

On this clonotype: A clone one base away is much larger, so this may be a read error. This sequence joins TRBV5-1 and TRBJ2-2; D possibly matches TRBD1 or TRBD2 (5 bases each). Looked up from germline, CDR1 is SGHRS and CDR2 is YFSETQ. This CDR3 comprises 17 residues. CDR3 in DNA: TGCGCCAGCAGCGACGGAGCGACGGGGCCTTATGTCGGGAAGCTGTTTTTT. Encoded protein: CASSDGATGPYVGKLFF.

CDR3 residues: CASSSQGLGTDTQYF. CDR3 nucleotide sequence: TGTGCCAGCAGCTCACAGGGTCTAGGCACAGATACGCAGTATTTT. V and J are TRBV7-3 and TRBJ2-3; possibly TRBD1 for D (6 bases). Germline V gene lookup returns CDR1 SGHTA and CDR2 FQGTGA. This CDR3 region has 15 residues. V lost 4 bases, J lost 1 base, and 12 bases lay in between.

This chain's CDR3 is CASSIVSGRSQETQYF. The CDR3 nucleotides read TGTGCCAGTAGTATTGTCAGCGGGAGGTCACAAGAGACCCAGTACTTC. The rearrangement uses TRBV19 and TRBJ2-5; 9 nucleotides agree with TRBD2. In germline, CDR1 is LNHDA, CDR2 SQIVND (reference sequence). With V trimmed by 3 bases and J by 2 bases, 7 bases remained unmatched. The CDR3 is 16 residues long. Full variable domain (remainder filled in from reference TRBV19 and TRBJ2-5): DGGITQSPKYLFRKEGQNVTLSCEQNLNHDAMYWYRQDPGQGLRLIYYSQIVNDFQKGDIAEGYSVSREKKESFPLTVTSAQKNPTAFYLCASSIVSGRSQETQYFGPGTRLLVL.

V and J are TRBV11-2 and TRBJ2-7; D might be TRBD1 (7 bases). Germline V gene sequence: CDR1 SGHAT, CDR2 FQNNGV. V was clipped by 0 bases and J by 2 bases, with 14 bases between them. The CDR3 has 16 residues. The CDR3 DNA reads TGTGCCAGCAGCTTAGAGACAGGGAGGAGGACCTACGAGCAGTACTTC. Encoded protein: CASSLETGRRTYEQYF.

This clonotype was recorded many times. The chain recombines TRBV20-1 with TRBJ1-5; the match to TRBD1 covers 11 bases. The CDR3 totals 17 residues. Trimming took 4 bases from V and 1 from J; bases not matched to a gene: 9. Germline CDR1 DFQATT, CDR2 SNEGSKA (reference sequence). CDR3: CSATGGTGGRSNQPQHF. CDR3 nucleotide sequence: TGCAGTGCTACGGGGGGGACAGGGGGTCGGAGCAATCAGCCCCAGCATTTT.

V usage is TRBV4-1 and J usage is TRBJ1-4; D is unclear. Deletions cut 1 base from V and 8 bases from J, with 8 bases between. The germline gives CDR1 MGHRA, CDR2 YSYEKL. The length of the CDR3 is 13 residues. For the CDR3, the DNA is TGCGCCAGCAGCCAAGGGGAAGCAGAAAAACTGTTTTTT. Protein sequence: CASSQGEAEKLFF.

This clonotype appeared a few times. The V call is TRBV18, the J call TRBJ1-4; D uncertain. V was pared by 0 bases and J by 9 bases, with 17 bases between. The CDR3 runs 16 residues. CDR1 and CDR2 from the germline V gene are KGHSH and LQKENI. The CDR3 nucleotides are TGTGCCAGCTCACCACCGTTGAGCGAAGGAAGGAAAAAACTGTTTTTT. Its protein is CASSPPLSEGRKKLFF.

This clonotype was detected many times. This chain joins TRBV29-1 and TRBJ2-7; TRBD1 agrees at 7 bases. Losses at the gene ends were 0 bases for V and 3 bases for J; bases not matched to a gene: 11. CDR3 size: 16 residues. Germline assignment: CDR1 SQVTM and CDR2 ANQGSEA. The CDR3 loop reads CSVEDLSVAGGYEQYF. CDR3 bases: TGCAGCGTTGAAGATCTGTCGGTAGCAGGGGGCTACGAGCAGTACTTC.

This clonotype appeared a few times. The DNA of the CDR3 is TGCGCCAGCAGTCCCCTGGACAGGGACGATGAAAAACTGTTTTTT. This encodes CASSPLDRDDEKLFF. The V and J genes are TRBV5-1 and TRBJ1-4; 8 bases fit TRBD1. Trimming removed 5 bases from V and 6 bases from J; junction bases left unmatched: 9. CDR1 is SGHRS, CDR2 YFSETQ, per germline. CDR3 size: 15 residues.